This TCR beta chain originates from a study of cytomegalovirus exposure and HLA in healthy donors. The PCR had 60 Vbeta and 13 Jbeta primers. As originally analysed: Later work found tens of millions of unique TCR beta chains, with some 11 million shared. Using immunoSEQ multiplex PCR, the repertoire was profiled, and TCRdb retains in-frame clones only, with some absent. V, J and clone size were drawn from that table, and D and trimming were deduced from the DNA. The profile shows some 150,000 clones, about three quarters of them singletons. The receptor comes from a male donor in good health and CMV-seronegative. Sequencing used PBMCs.

CDR3 DNA: TGTGCCAGCGGTCACTTAGACCTCGGGGATGAGCAGTTCTTC. Protein: CASGHLDLGDEQFF. This chain links TRBV27 with TRBJ2-1; D is perhaps TRBD2 (5 bases). The CDR3 contains 14 residues. V lost 8 bases and J 8 bases, leaving 19 bases between the germline ends. Germline CDR1 and CDR2: MNHEY and SMNVEV (reference sequence).